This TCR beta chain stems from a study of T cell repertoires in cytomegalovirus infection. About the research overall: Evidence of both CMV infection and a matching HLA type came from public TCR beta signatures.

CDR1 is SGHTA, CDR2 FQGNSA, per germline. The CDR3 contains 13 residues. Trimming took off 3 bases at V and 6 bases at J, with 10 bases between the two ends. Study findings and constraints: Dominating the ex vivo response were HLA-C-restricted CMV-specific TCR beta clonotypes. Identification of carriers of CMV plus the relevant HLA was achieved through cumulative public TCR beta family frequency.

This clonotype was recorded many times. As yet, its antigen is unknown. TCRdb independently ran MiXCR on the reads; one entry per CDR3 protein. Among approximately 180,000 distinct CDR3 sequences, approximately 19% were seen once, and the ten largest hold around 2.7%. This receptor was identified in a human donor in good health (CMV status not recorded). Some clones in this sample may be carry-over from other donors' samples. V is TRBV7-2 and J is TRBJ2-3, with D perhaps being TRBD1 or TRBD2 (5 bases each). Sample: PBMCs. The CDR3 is CASSFGTGDTQYF. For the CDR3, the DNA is TGTGCCAGCAGCTTCGGGACGGGCGATACGCAGTATTTT.